This TCR beta chain was observed in a study of shared clonotypes between healthy human individuals. As for the study in general: The study used three CD4 naive, three CD4 memory, two CD8 naive and one CD8 memory plate per donor.

This CDR3 is built from 14 residues. V was trimmed by 4 bases and J by 2 bases, leaving 12 bases between them. Germline CDR1 reads SGHNT; CDR2 reads YYREEE (reference sequence). Of note for this clone: Its antigen remains unidentified. Other DNA sequences from this sample encode an identical CDR3 as well.

Study-level findings and limits: Against clonotypes common to all four donors, non-shared ones had lower generation probabilities. Around 5% of naive CD4 clonotypes were common to a few donors.

The repertoire was sequenced with immunoSEQ multiplex PCR; TCRdb's copy has only in-frame clones and lacks some. The data contain 1.4 million to 1.5 million clones, roughly 96% of them singletons. All donors were healthy HIV-negative adults lacking recent acute infections or vaccinations. Sequences were obtained from naive CD4+ T cells sorted from blood. Subset noted: CD45RA+ positively selected. This receptor was obtained from a man aged 30 to 39 in good health. The chain carries TRBV5-4 and TRBJ2-5; perhaps TRBD2 as D (6 bases). Here the CDR3 DNA reads TGTGCCAGCAGCCGATCCGGGGGTCAAGAGACCCAGTACTTC. Residues: CASSRSGGQETQYF.